The T cell receptor beta chain under discussion was sequenced for a study of T cells in Graves' hyperthyroidism and ophthalmopathy. Broader study findings: The model identified upcoming ophthalmopathy a median approximately seven months ahead of onset. In the blood, most expanded thyroid clonotypes above 0.001 appeared as well.

Template material for amplifying TCR beta CDR3 regions consisted of RNA transcripts. When the TCR CDR3 underwent first-round RT-PCR, the HTBI primer set was used. TCRdb analysed the multiplex PCR reads with MiXCR anew, one entry per CDR3 protein. The sample yields around 600,000 distinct CDR3 sequences, about 45% seen once. CDR1 and CDR2 from the germline V gene are SQVTM and ANQGSEA. Losses at the gene ends were 5 bases for V and 9 bases for J; bases not matched to a gene: 4. This CDR3 comprises 12 residues. As to this clonotype: The antigen is undetermined.

The rearrangement joins TRBV29-1 to TRBJ1-6; 7 nucleotides align to TRBD1. The clonotype was recovered from an adult man with Graves' disease, either hyperthyroidism or ophthalmopathy (not recorded which). Material for sequencing was peripheral blood or thyroid tissue (not recorded which). The CDR3 loop reads CSVRTGGSPLHF. The CDR3 DNA follows: TGCAGCGTTAGGACAGGCGGTTCACCCCTCCACTTT.